This T cell receptor beta chain was sequenced during a study of T cells in Graves' hyperthyroidism and ophthalmopathy. Amplification of TCR beta CDR3 regions used RNA as the template. The TCR CDR3 was amplified in a first-round RT-PCR using the HTBI primer set. TCRdb ran MiXCR on the multiplex PCR reads and lists one entry per CDR3 protein. The sample holds around 200,000 distinct CDR3 sequences, over 15% seen once. This clonotype was found many times. The CDR3 length is 14 residues. Looked up from germline, CDR1 is MNHNS and CDR2 is SASEGT. The V end lost 2 bases, the J end lost 6 bases, and 14 bases lay between the germline ends.

V usage is TRBV6-1 and J usage is TRBJ2-7; D remains unclear. Sequencing was performed on blood. The TCR originated in a woman aged 45-65 years with Graves' hyperthyroidism. This chain's CDR3 is CASSELGGSTEQYF. The CDR3 bases are TGTGCCAGCAGTGAATTGGGCGGTTCCACCGAGCAGTACTTC.